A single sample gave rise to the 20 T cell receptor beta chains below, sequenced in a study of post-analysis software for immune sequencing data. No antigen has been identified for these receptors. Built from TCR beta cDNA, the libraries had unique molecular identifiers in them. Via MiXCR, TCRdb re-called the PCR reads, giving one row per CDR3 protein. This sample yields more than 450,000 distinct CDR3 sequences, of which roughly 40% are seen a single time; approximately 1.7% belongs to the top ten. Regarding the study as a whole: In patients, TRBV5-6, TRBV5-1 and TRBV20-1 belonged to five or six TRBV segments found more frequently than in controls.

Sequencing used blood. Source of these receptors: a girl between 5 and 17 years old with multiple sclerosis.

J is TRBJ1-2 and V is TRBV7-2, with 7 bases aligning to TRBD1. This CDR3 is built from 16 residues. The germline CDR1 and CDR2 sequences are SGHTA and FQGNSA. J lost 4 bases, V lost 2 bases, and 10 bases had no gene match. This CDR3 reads CASSLYPGQLSYGYTF. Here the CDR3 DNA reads TGTGCCAGCAGCTTATACCCGGGACAGCTCTCCTATGGCTACACCTTC.

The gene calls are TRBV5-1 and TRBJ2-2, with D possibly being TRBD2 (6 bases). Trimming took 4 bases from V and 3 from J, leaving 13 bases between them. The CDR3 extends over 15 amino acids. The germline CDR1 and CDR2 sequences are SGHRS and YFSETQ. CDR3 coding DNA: TGCGCCAGCAGCCTAAGACTAGGCGACACCGGGGAGCTGTTTTTT. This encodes CASSLRLGDTGELFF.

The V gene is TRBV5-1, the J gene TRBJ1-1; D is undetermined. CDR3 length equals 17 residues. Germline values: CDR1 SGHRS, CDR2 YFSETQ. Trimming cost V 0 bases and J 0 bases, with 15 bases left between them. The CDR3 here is CASSLALTSNMNTEAFF. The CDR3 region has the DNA TGCGCCAGCAGCTTGGCCCTAACTTCGAACATGAACACTGAAGCTTTCTTT.

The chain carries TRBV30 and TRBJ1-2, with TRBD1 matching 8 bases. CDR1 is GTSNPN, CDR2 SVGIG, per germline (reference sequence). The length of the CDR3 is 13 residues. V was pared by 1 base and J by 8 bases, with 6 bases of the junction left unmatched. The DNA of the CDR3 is TGTGCCTGGAGTGCCCAGGGGGCGGAGGGCTACACCTTC. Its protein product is CAWSAQGAEGYTF.

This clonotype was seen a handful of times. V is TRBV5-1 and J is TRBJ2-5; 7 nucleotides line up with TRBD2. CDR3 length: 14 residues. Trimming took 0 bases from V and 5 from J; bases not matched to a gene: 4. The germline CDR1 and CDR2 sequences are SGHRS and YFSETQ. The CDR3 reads CASSLEGLGETQYF. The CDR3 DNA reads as TGCGCCAGCAGCTTGGAAGGACTAGGGGAGACCCAGTACTTC.

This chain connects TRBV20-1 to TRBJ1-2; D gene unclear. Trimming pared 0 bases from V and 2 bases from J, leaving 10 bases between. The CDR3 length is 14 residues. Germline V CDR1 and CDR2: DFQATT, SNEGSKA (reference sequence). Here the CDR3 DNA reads TGCAGTGCTAGAGATCACGCGGGAAACTATGGCTACACCTTC. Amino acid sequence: CSARDHAGNYGYTF.

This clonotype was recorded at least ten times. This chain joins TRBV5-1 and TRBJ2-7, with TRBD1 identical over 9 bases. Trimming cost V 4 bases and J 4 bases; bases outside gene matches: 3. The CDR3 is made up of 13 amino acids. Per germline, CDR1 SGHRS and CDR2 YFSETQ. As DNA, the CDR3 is TGCGCCAGCAGCAAGGGACAGGGTTACGAGCAGTACTTC. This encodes CASSKGQGYEQYF.

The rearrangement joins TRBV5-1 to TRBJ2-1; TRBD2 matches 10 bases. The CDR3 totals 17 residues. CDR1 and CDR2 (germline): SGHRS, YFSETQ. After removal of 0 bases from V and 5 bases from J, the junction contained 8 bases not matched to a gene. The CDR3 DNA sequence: TGCGCCAGCAGCTTGGTTCTCTCTAGCGGGAGTCACAATGAGCAGTTCTTC. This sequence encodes CASSLVLSSGSHNEQFF.

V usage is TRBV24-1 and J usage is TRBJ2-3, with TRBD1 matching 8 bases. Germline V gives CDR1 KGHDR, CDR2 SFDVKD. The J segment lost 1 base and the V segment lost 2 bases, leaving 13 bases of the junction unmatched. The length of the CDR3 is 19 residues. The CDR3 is CATSDYRGWKDRGTDTQYF. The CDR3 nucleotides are TGTGCCACCAGTGATTACCGAGGATGGAAGGACAGGGGCACAGATACGCAGTATTTT.

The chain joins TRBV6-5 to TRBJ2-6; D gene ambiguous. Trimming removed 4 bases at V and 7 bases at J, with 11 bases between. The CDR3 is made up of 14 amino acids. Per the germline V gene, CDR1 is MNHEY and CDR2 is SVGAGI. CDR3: CASSSRSFANVLTF. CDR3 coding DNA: TGTGCCAGCAGTTCCAGGAGCTTCGCCAACGTCCTGACTTTC.

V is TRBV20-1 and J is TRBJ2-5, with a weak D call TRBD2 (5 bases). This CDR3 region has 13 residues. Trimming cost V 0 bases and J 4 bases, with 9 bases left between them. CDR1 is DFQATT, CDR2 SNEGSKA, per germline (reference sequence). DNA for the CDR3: TGCAGTGCTAGAGATCGAGGGCTAGAGACCCAGTACTTC. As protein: CSARDRGLETQYF.

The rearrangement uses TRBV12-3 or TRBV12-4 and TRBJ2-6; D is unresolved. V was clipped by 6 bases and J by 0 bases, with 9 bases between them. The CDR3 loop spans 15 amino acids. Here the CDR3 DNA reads TGTGCCAGCAGCAAAGGTGCCTCTGGGGCCAACGTCCTGACTTTC. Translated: CASSKGASGANVLTF.

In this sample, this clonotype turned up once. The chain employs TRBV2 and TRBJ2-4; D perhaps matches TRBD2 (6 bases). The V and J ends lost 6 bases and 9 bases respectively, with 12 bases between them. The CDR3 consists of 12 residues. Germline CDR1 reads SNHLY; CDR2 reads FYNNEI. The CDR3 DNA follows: TGTGCCAGCAGGGCGGGAACCGGCATTCAGTACTTC. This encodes CASRAGTGIQYF.

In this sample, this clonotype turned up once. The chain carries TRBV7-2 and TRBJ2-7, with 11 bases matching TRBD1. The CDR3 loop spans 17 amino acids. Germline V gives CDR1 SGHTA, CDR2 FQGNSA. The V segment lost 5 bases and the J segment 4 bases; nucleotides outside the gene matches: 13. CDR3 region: CASSPTRDRGTYYEQYF. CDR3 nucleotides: TGTGCCAGCAGCCCGACCCGGGACAGGGGGACCTATTACGAGCAGTACTTC.

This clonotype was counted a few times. The CDR3 DNA follows: TGCAGTGCTAAATCTGAGGGGGCTAGCTATGGCTACACCTTC. Protein sequence: CSAKSEGASYGYTF. J is TRBJ1-2 and V is TRBV20-1; TRBD1 agrees at 7 bases. The CDR3 spans 14 residues. Trimming took 4 bases from V and 4 from J; bases not matched to a gene: 9. CDR1 is DFQATT and CDR2 is SNEGSKA in the germline V gene (reference sequence).

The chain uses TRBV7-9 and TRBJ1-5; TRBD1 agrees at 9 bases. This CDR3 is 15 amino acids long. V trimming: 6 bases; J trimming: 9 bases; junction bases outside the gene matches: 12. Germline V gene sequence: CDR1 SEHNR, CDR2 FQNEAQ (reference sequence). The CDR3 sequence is CASSLATGGAGPQHF. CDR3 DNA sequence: TGTGCCAGCAGTTTGGCTACAGGGGGCGCAGGGCCCCAGCATTTT. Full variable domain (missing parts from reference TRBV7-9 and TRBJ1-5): DTGVSQNPRHKITKRGQNVTFRCDPISEHNRLYWYRQTLGQGPEFLTYFQNEAQLEKSRLLSDRFSAERPKGSFSTLEIQRTEQGDSAMYLCASSLATGGAGPQHFGDGTRLSIL.

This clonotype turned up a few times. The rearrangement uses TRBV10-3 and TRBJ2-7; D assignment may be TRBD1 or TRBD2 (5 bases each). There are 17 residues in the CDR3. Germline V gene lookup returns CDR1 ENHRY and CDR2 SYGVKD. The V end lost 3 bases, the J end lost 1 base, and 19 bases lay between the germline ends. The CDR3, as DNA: TGTGCCATCAGTGACCCTACCGGGGACCCTCCTTCCTACGAGCAGTACTTC. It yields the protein CAISDPTGDPPSYEQYF.

This CDR3 reads CASSVEAGTGSYEQYF. The CDR3 DNA is TGTGCCAGCAGTGTCGAAGCCGGGACAGGTTCCTACGAGCAGTACTTC. The chain couples TRBV6-2 or TRBV6-3 to TRBJ2-7, with 8 bases fitting TRBD1. CDR1 is MNHEY and CDR2 is SVGEGT in the germline V gene. The CDR3 has 16 residues. J was trimmed by 1 base and V by 5 bases; bases with no gene match: 10.

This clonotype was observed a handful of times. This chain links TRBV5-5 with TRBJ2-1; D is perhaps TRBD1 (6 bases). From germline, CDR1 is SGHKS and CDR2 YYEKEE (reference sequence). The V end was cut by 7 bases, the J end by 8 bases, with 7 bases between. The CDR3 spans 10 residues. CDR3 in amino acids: CASAGDEQFF. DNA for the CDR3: TGTGCCAGCGCAGGGGATGAGCAGTTCTTC.

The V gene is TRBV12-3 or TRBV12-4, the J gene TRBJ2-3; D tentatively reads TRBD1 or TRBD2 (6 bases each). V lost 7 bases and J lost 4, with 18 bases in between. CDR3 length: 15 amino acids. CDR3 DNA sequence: TGTGCCAGCACCCTAGGGGGGTATCGCGCAGATACGCAGTATTTT. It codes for CASTLGGYRADTQYF.